The present TCR beta chain was sequenced within a study of blood T cells in healthy people across ages. A sample-barcoded 5' primer and a J-beta primer mix were used in a second PCR of roughly 6 to 11 cycles. TCRdb reprocessed the 5' RACE reads via MiXCR and lists one record per CDR3 protein. The sample includes 1.5 million to 2 million distinct CDR3 sequences, roughly two fifths of them seen just once. J was trimmed by 4 bases and V by 5 bases; bases with no gene match: 10. The CDR3 contains 15 residues. Worth noting for this clonotype: Its antigen is undetermined.

Findings of the study overall: Strongly correlated with naive T cell percentage was TCR beta diversity. The long-lived group displayed more naive CD4+ cells, plus higher diversity, than the aged donors did.

The sample consisted of blood. The clonotype was recovered from a human donor in good health. This rearrangement joins TRBV12-3 or TRBV12-4 to TRBJ2-5; TRBD1 matches 7 bases. This CDR3 reads CASSPSDRAVETQYF. For the CDR3, the DNA is TGTGCCAGCAGTCCCTCCGACAGGGCTGTAGAGACCCAGTACTTC.